The rows below give T cell receptor beta chains drawn from one sample of a study of T cells in Graves' hyperthyroidism and ophthalmopathy. In TCRdb, the multiplex PCR reads were re-called with MiXCR into one record per CDR3 protein. Of about 420,000 distinct CDR3 sequences in the sample, approximately 14% were seen once. Sequencing was done on a sample of blood. Receptors were obtained from a woman under 30 with Graves' hyperthyroidism. Both conserved end residues are part of each CDR3. D genes are given only for firm matches.

j_call v_call d_call cdr3_aa
TRBJ2-7 TRBV20-1 TRBD2 CSARDRLAGGYEQYF
TRBJ2-2 TRBV12-3/TRBV12-4 TRBD2 CASAAGRNTGELFF
TRBJ2-3 TRBV20-1 - CSATIGSGGADTQYF
TRBJ2-7 TRBV19 TRBD2 CATGGSLYEQYF
TRBJ1-2 TRBV3-1 - CASSPPTSYGYTF
TRBJ2-3 TRBV9 TRBD2 CASNKELGLAGGDTQYF
TRBJ2-2 TRBV5-1 - CASSLGPRGNTGELFF
TRBJ2-7 TRBV7-9 - CASSTPDGPYEQYF
TRBJ1-5 TRBV30 - CAWTPQAGQPQHF
TRBJ1-2 TRBV2 - CASSGEVEGPSTF
TRBJ2-5 TRBV5-1 TRBD1 CASSLALNRGNAQETQYF
TRBJ2-5 TRBV3-1 - CASSQRQYQETQYF
TRBJ2-5 TRBV20-1 TRBD2 CSARSGGLGGETQYF
TRBJ2-2 TRBV10-3 - CAISDLERNTGELFF
TRBJ1-5 TRBV15 - CATSGTATSPQHF
TRBJ2-7 TRBV7-8 TRBD1 CASSLIGTGKYEQYF
TRBJ2-3 TRBV4-2 - CASRGGPGLDTQYF
TRBJ1-4 TRBV20-1 TRBD1 CSATDREETNEKLFF
TRBJ1-6 TRBV7-2 - CASSLERQPHNSPLHF
TRBJ1-1 TRBV10-1 - CASSPSGGMGTEAFF
TRBJ1-1 TRBV6-5 - CASSYSTVNTEAFF
TRBJ2-5 TRBV11-1 - CASSPDPLRAQYF
TRBJ1-1 TRBV6-4 - CASSARENTEAFF
TRBJ1-2 TRBV28 TRBD1 CASSLSGTGKNYGYTF
TRBJ2-1 TRBV28 TRBD2 CASQDSGRGSYNEQFF
TRBJ2-7 TRBV6-6 TRBD1 CASSYSNRGLEQYF
TRBJ2-3 TRBV27 TRBD2 CASTPAGTTDTQYF
TRBJ2-2 TRBV6-2/TRBV6-3 - CASGRTNRNTGELFF
TRBJ1-1 TRBV24-1 - CATSDPDRTEAFF
TRBJ2-3 TRBV12-3/TRBV12-4 - CASSLRDFTDTQYF
TRBJ2-1 TRBV7-2 TRBD2 CASSLELRGLGGVEQFF
TRBJ1-2 TRBV5-1 TRBD1 CASSPTGGGRYTF
TRBJ2-3 TRBV7-9 - CASSPLGGAYTQYF
TRBJ2-1 TRBV12-5 - CASGQGVSYNEQFF
TRBJ1-1 TRBV4-1 - CASSLFRTVHDTEAFF
TRBJ2-5 TRBV6-2/TRBV6-3 TRBD1 CASSPGTGGRGQETQYF
TRBJ2-1 TRBV11-3 - CASSLAMDEQFF
TRBJ2-5 TRBV6-2/TRBV6-3 - CASSPLVSRPNIETQYF
TRBJ2-7 TRBV29-1 TRBD2 CSVEEPSGRGYEQYF